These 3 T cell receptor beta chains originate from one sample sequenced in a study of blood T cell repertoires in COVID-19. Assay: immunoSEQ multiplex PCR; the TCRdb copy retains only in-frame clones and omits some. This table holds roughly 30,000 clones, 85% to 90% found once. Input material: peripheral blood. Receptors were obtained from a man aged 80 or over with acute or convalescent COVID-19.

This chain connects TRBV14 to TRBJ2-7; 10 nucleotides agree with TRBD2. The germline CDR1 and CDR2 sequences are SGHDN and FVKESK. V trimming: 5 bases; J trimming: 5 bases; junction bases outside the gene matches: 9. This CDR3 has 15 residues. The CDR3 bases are TGTGCCAGCAGCGCCGAACTAGCGGGAAGCGACGAGCAGTACTTC. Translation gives CASSAELAGSDEQYF.

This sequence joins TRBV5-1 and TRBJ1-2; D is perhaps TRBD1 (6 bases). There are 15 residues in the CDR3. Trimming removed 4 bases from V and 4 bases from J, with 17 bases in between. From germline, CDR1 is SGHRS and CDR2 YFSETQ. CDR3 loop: CASSRTGTDSYGYTF. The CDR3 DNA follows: TGCGCCAGCAGCCGTACAGGGACGGATAGCTATGGCTACACCTTC.

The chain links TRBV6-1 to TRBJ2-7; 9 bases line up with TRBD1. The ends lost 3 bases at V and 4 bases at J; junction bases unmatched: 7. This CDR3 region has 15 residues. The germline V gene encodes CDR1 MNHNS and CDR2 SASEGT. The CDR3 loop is CASSDRDRASYEQYF. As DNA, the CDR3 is TGTGCCAGCAGTGACCGGGACAGGGCTTCTTACGAGCAGTACTTC.